These 31 T cell receptor beta chains were all obtained from the same sample, sequenced in a study of persistence of HIV-infected CD4 T cells. This nonspecific control used anti-CD3/anti-CD28 bead stimulation of CD4+ T cells. CD4+ T cells upregulating both CD40 ligand and CD69 were sorted as responding cells. Their target antigens are unknown. Sequencing used immunoSEQ version 4 in survey mode. The data were produced by immunoSEQ multiplex PCR, yet TCRdb's version contains in-frame clones alone and is incomplete. Among under 50,000 clones, about nine tenths were seen once, and the ten largest hold 3.3%. Material: CD4+ T cells sorted from PBMCs after roughly 18-hour stimulation, obtained from a patient who received antiretroviral therapy. Receptors were obtained from an adult woman with HIV who was CMV-seropositive.

V is TRBV27 and J is TRBJ1-1; D is ambiguous. Germline V CDR1 and CDR2: MNHEY, SMNVEV (reference sequence). Trimming removed 7 bases from V and 0 bases from J, with 18 bases in between. CDR3 length: 16 residues. CDR3: CASIPLGSTMNTEAFF. DNA for the CDR3: TGTGCCAGCATCCCCCTGGGCAGTACGATGAACACTGAAGCTTTCTTT.

The rearrangement links TRBV5-5 to TRBJ2-7, with 11 bases lining up with TRBD2. V gave up 2 bases and J gave up 2 bases; unmatched junction bases: 0. This CDR3 region has 14 residues. Germline V CDR1 and CDR2: SGHKS, YYEKEE (reference sequence). This CDR3 reads CASSFSGRAYEQYF. CDR3 in DNA: TGTGCCAGCAGCTTTAGCGGGAGGGCCTACGAGCAGTACTTC.

The table lists this clone with a count of one. The J gene is TRBJ1-2, the V gene TRBV7-8; the D gene is possibly TRBD1 (5 bases). Looked up from germline, CDR1 is SGHVS and CDR2 is FQNEAQ. Trimming removed 2 bases from V and 6 bases from J, with 19 bases in between. The CDR3 totals 16 residues. The CDR3 sequence: CASSLQLIQGINGYTF. The CDR3 DNA follows: TGTGCCAGCAGCTTACAGCTAATCCAGGGTATTAATGGCTACACCTTC.

This chain joins TRBV7-8 and TRBJ2-2; 7 bases align to TRBD1. The V gene's germline CDR1 is SGHVS and CDR2 FQNEAQ. CDR3 length: 17 amino acids. V shed 3 bases, J shed 0 bases, and the junction held 7 bases outside the gene matches. CDR3 residues: CASSFDRATPNTGELFF. For the CDR3, the DNA is TGTGCCAGCAGCTTCGACAGGGCAACTCCGAACACCGGGGAGCTGTTTTTT.

This clone was seen a single time. The genes are TRBV19 and TRBJ1-3; possible D gene TRBD1, 5 bases. The CDR3 extends over 17 amino acids. V lost 6 bases to trimming and J lost 1 base, with 19 bases between them. Per the germline V gene, CDR1 is LNHDA and CDR2 is SQIVND (reference sequence). The CDR3 coding sequence is TGTGCCAGTAGCCCTGACAGACCCCTTGAGTCTGGAAACACCATATATTTT. Amino acids: CASSPDRPLESGNTIYF.

The V and J genes are TRBV15 and TRBJ2-1, with D tentatively TRBD1 (6 bases). V was cut by 1 base and J by 7 bases, with 11 bases left in between. The CDR3 sequence is 14 residues long. Germline V gene sequence: CDR1 LNHNV, CDR2 YYDKDF (reference sequence). The DNA for the CDR3 is TGTGCCACCAGCAGAGTGAGAGACAGGAATGAGCAGTTCTTC. Amino acids: CATSRVRDRNEQFF. Together with reference TRBV15 and TRBJ2-1, the CDR3 gives the full variable domain: DAMVIQNPRYQVTQFGKPVTLSCSQTLNHNVMYWYQQKSSQAPKLLFHYYDKDFNNEADTPDNFQSRRPNTSFCFLDIRSPGLGDTAMYLCATSRVRDRNEQFFGPGTRLTVL.

V usage is TRBV7-2 and J usage is TRBJ1-6; 10 bases align to TRBD1. This CDR3 has 14 residues. Germline V lookup: CDR1 SGHTA, CDR2 FQGNSA. With V trimmed by 5 bases and J by 9 bases, 4 bases remained unmatched. The CDR3 DNA is TGTGCCAGCAGCCTAAGACAGGGGGCTTCACCCCTCCACTTT. Translating it yields CASSLRQGASPLHF.

The V and J genes are TRBV10-2 and TRBJ1-1, with D uncertain. The V end lost 8 bases, the J end lost 4 bases, and 14 bases lay between the germline ends. There are 13 residues in the CDR3. Looked up from germline, CDR1 is WSHSY and CDR2 is SAAADI. The CDR3 reads CASLRASGTEAFF. CDR3 DNA: TGCGCCAGCCTGAGAGCGTCGGGCACTGAAGCTTTCTTT.

The chain recombines TRBV24-1 with TRBJ1-2; D is unclear. This CDR3 contains 15 residues. Trimming removed 0 bases from V and 8 bases from J, with 15 bases in between. Germline loops: CDR1 KGHDR, CDR2 SFDVKD. The CDR3 here is CATSDLRDDSGGYTF. The CDR3 nucleotides are TGTGCCACCAGTGATTTGCGGGATGACTCGGGAGGCTACACCTTC.

J is TRBJ2-3 and V is TRBV7-9, with 9 positions matching TRBD1. Germline assignment: CDR1 SEHNR and CDR2 FQNEAQ (reference sequence). Trimming removed 5 bases from V and 3 bases from J; junction bases left unmatched: 3. The CDR3 covers 14 residues. DNA of the CDR3: TGTGCCAGCAGCCTGGACAGGGGAACAGATACGCAGTATTTT. This translates into CASSLDRGTDTQYF. The whole variable domain, remainder taken from reference TRBV7-9 and TRBJ2-3, is DTGVSQNPRHKITKRGQNVTFRCDPISEHNRLYWYRQTLGQGPEFLTYFQNEAQLEKSRLLSDRFSAERPKGSFSTLEIQRTEQGDSAMYLCASSLDRGTDTQYFGPGTRLTVL.

V usage is TRBV18 and J usage is TRBJ2-1; no definite D call. Germline V gene lookup returns CDR1 KGHSH and CDR2 LQKENI. V was trimmed by 3 bases and J by 0 bases, leaving 9 bases between them. The CDR3 has 15 residues. Here the CDR3 reads CASSPRGNSYNEQFF. The CDR3, as DNA: TGTGCCAGCTCACCCCGCGGAAACTCCTACAATGAGCAGTTCTTC.

This sequence joins TRBV2 and TRBJ1-2; TRBD1 is a possible D gene (5 bases). Germline loops: CDR1 SNHLY, CDR2 FYNNEI. Deletions cut 4 bases from V and 1 base from J, with 19 bases between. The CDR3 is 17 amino acids. CDR3 coding DNA: TGTGCCAGCAGTGCAGGGTGGGGCGGGTCCGATAACTATGGCTACACCTTC. Its protein product is CASSAGWGGSDNYGYTF.

The chain recombines TRBV6-4 with TRBJ1-2, with D unresolved. The CDR3 extends over 13 amino acids. Trimming took 7 bases from V and 4 from J, leaving 13 bases between them. Germline values: CDR1 MRHNA, CDR2 SNTAGT. The CDR3 sequence is CASTRGEGYGYTF. The CDR3 DNA reads TGTGCCAGCACCCGGGGAGAGGGCTATGGCTACACCTTC.

The sample holds one count of this clone. The V and J genes are TRBV30 and TRBJ1-6; a possible D gene is TRBD1 (5 bases). Per the germline V gene, CDR1 is GTSNPN and CDR2 is SVGIG (reference sequence). The V gene lost 1 base and the J gene lost 7 bases, with 11 bases spanning the gap. The CDR3 runs to 14 residues. In DNA, the CDR3 is TGTGCCTGGAGTGATTTCGGGGCCAATTCACCCCTCCACTTT. The encoded protein is CAWSDFGANSPLHF.

In this sample, this clone turned up once. The CDR3 protein is CASSLEDKNADTQYF. For the CDR3, the DNA is TGCGCCAGCAGCTTGGAAGACAAGAACGCAGATACGCAGTATTTT. V gene TRBV5-1 combines with J gene TRBJ2-3; the D is unclear. Trimming removed 0 bases from V and 4 bases from J, with 12 bases in between. The CDR3 extends over 15 amino acids. Per the germline V gene, CDR1 is SGHRS and CDR2 is YFSETQ. Looking up the rest from reference TRBV5-1 and TRBJ2-3 gives the full variable domain: KAGVTQTPRYLIKTRGQQVTLSCSPISGHRSVSWYQQTPGQGLQFLFEYFSETQRNKGNFPGRFSGRQFSNSRSEMNVSTLELGDSALYLCASSLEDKNADTQYFGPGTRLTVL.

This clone was detected a few times. The chain uses TRBV7-2 and TRBJ1-5; D ambiguous. V was trimmed by 2 bases and J by 3 bases, leaving 5 bases between them. There are 13 residues in the CDR3. Germline CDR1 reads SGHTA; CDR2 reads FQGNSA. Here the CDR3 DNA reads TGTGCCAGCAGCTTACGCATCAATCAGCCCCAGCATTTT. This gives the protein CASSLRINQPQHF.

The chain uses TRBV18 and TRBJ1-1; no reliable D call. Germline V lookup: CDR1 KGHSH, CDR2 LQKENI. The V gene lost 2 bases and the J gene lost 1 base, with 5 bases spanning the gap. The CDR3 is 13 amino acids. DNA for the CDR3: TGTGCCAGCTCACCAAATACGAACACTGAAGCTTTCTTT. Its protein is CASSPNTNTEAFF.

The chain couples TRBV24-1 to TRBJ2-4; the match to TRBD1 covers 8 bases. The CDR3 spans 15 residues. V was clipped by 4 bases and J by 7 bases; unmatched bases: 8. CDR1 and CDR2 from the germline V gene are KGHDR and SFDVKD. In DNA form, the CDR3 reads TGTGCCACCAGTGACCCCGGCAGGGGGCTGAACATTCAGTACTTC. Encoded protein: CATSDPGRGLNIQYF.

The sample holds a few counts of this clone. J is TRBJ2-5 and V is TRBV5-6; TRBD2 matches 9 bases. Unmatched junction bases numbered 5, after V lost 3 bases and J lost 5 bases. Germline V gene sequence: CDR1 SGHDT, CDR2 YYEEEE. This CDR3 is built from 14 residues. The CDR3 DNA reads as TGTGCCAGCAGCTGGAGCGGGAGGTGGGAGACCCAGTACTTC. As protein: CASSWSGRWETQYF.

The chain combines TRBV7-2 with TRBJ1-6; D uncertain. CDR1 and CDR2 from the germline V gene are SGHTA and FQGNSA. The CDR3 runs to 19 residues. With 6 bases removed from V and 6 bases from J, the gap between germline ends came to 27 bases. CDR3 in amino acids: CASSYYVGGSVTLNSPLHF. CDR3 coding DNA: TGTGCCAGCAGTTATTACGTCGGCGGATCGGTCACCCTTAATTCACCCCTCCACTTT.

This chain connects TRBV5-4 to TRBJ1-1; 8 nucleotides line up with TRBD1. Germline V gives CDR1 SGHNT, CDR2 YYREEE (reference sequence). This CDR3 has 13 residues. The V gene end was trimmed by 4 bases and the J gene end by 7 bases; junction bases not matched to a gene: 6. The CDR3 DNA reads as TGTGCCAGCAGCCTTCAGGGGGCTGGTGAAGCTTTCTTT. Its protein product is CASSLQGAGEAFF.

J is TRBJ1-2 and V is TRBV24-1; D gene unclear. Germline-derived CDR1 and CDR2 are KGHDR and SFDVKD. There are 13 residues in the CDR3. Trimming took off 3 bases at V and 8 bases at J, with 12 bases between the two ends. CDR3 protein: CATSDQASQGYTF. In DNA form, the CDR3 reads TGTGCCACCAGTGATCAAGCTTCTCAGGGCTACACCTTC.

The rearrangement links TRBV7-3 to TRBJ2-1, with 15 bases aligning to TRBD2. The CDR3 sequence is 20 residues long. In germline, CDR1 is SGHTA, CDR2 FQGTGA. Trimming at V came to 5 bases and at J to 3 bases, leaving 14 bases not matched to a gene. CDR3 loop: CASSRPPGLAGGQNYNEQFF. The CDR3 DNA sequence: TGTGCCAGCAGCCGCCCACCGGGACTAGCGGGAGGCCAAAACTACAATGAGCAGTTCTTC.

V usage is TRBV7-2 and J usage is TRBJ1-1; D gene ambiguous. The germline gives CDR1 SGHTA, CDR2 FQGNSA. There are 16 residues in the CDR3. The germline V and J ends were trimmed by 0 bases and 5 bases, with 16 bases remaining between them. DNA of the CDR3: TGTGCCAGCAGCTTAGCATTGACAAGCTTTGAGACTGAAGCTTTCTTT. Protein: CASSLALTSFETEAFF.

The chain employs TRBV30 and TRBJ1-1; the D is unclear. V lost 5 bases, J lost 6 bases, and 16 bases lay in between. Germline loops: CDR1 GTSNPN, CDR2 SVGIG (reference sequence). The length of the CDR3 is 13 residues. The DNA of the CDR3 is TGTGCCTGGCGAGTGAGGCCGGACGCTGAAGCTTTCTTT. Translating it yields CAWRVRPDAEAFF.

The rearrangement joins TRBV25-1 to TRBJ1-1; unclear D gene. This CDR3 region has 14 residues. Germline V gives CDR1 MGHDK, CDR2 SYGVNS. With 5 bases removed from V and 0 bases from J, the gap between germline ends came to 10 bases. CDR3 coding DNA: TGTGCCAGCAGTCGTCAAGAATTGAACACTGAAGCTTTCTTT. This encodes CASSRQELNTEAFF.

The chain carries TRBV2 and TRBJ2-5; tentative D call: TRBD1 (5 bases). The CDR3 has 15 residues. CDR1 SNHLY and CDR2 FYNNEI come from the germline V gene. V lost 2 bases and J 5 bases, leaving 15 bases between the germline ends. The CDR3 DNA follows: TGTGCCAGCAGTGAAACGACAGAGGTTAGGGAGACCCAGTACTTC. Its protein product is CASSETTEVRETQYF.

This sequence joins TRBV2 and TRBJ1-1; D unclear. The CDR3 loop spans 14 amino acids. V lost 4 bases and J lost 0, with 9 bases in between. Germline CDR1 is SNHLY and CDR2 is FYNNEI. CDR3 nucleotide sequence: TGTGCCAGCAGTGTTAGGACGGTGAACACTGAAGCTTTCTTT. It codes for CASSVRTVNTEAFF.

This sequence joins TRBV12-3 or TRBV12-4 and TRBJ1-1; a possible D gene is TRBD1 (6 bases). V shed 6 bases and J shed 0 bases, with 8 bases lying between them. This CDR3 is built from 13 residues. This chain's CDR3 is CASRDSLNTEAFF. The CDR3 bases are TGTGCCAGCAGGGACAGCTTGAACACTGAAGCTTTCTTT.

For this clone: The CDR3 ends on some other residue instead of the conserved phenylalanine or tryptophan, so this is likely a read error. The DNA is omitted, as the CDR3 cannot be located on it reliably, and the CDR3 follows TCRdb's listing. J is TRBJ2-3 and V is TRBV6-1; the table's D call TRBD2 went unverified against the DNA. The V gene's germline CDR1 is MNHNS and CDR2 SASEGT. The CDR3 has 14 residues if both end residues are counted. Here the CDR3 reads CASSEPWRSGGSGI.

This clone has only a few counts. This chain joins TRBV3-1 (or the pseudogene TRBV3-2) and TRBJ1-1, with D perhaps TRBD1 (5 bases). Deletions cut 3 bases from V and 1 base from J, with 9 bases between. CDR1 is LGHDT and CDR2 is YNNKEL in the germline V gene (reference sequence). The CDR3 has 14 residues. The CDR3 loop reads CASSHLQGNTEAFF. In DNA, the CDR3 is TGTGCCAGCAGCCACCTCCAGGGGAACACTGAAGCTTTCTTT.